This entry lists 12 T cell receptor beta chains sequenced from one sample in a study of blood T cells in healthy people across ages (dated by TCRdb to the mid-2010s). Library creation used 5' RACE. A second PCR of about 6 to 12 cycles was run with a J-beta primer mix and a sample-barcoded 5' primer. Using fastp at Q25 and MiXCR, TCRdb reprocessed the public reads and kept productive beta chains. Under each unique CDR3 protein, matching rows form one entry showing the most common genes and DNA. The sample table shows some 1.8 million distinct CDR3 sequences, and approximately 40% are seen once. The leading ten clones occupy 23% of the sample. The sequencing sample was made of blood. The receptors were gathered from a human donor in good health.

The J gene is TRBJ2-1, the V gene TRBV15; a possible D gene is TRBD1 (6 bases). Per the germline V gene, CDR1 is LNHNV and CDR2 is YYDKDF (reference sequence). V was cut by 4 bases and J by 0 bases, with 13 bases left in between. CDR3 length equals 16 residues. The CDR3 DNA follows: TGTGCCACCAGCACCTTACAGGGTAGCTCCTACAATGAGCAGTTCTTC. It is translated as CATSTLQGSSYNEQFF.

The table lists this clonotype with a few counts. The chain combines TRBV7-6 with TRBJ2-1, with 9 bases that match TRBD1. This CDR3 is built from 14 residues. V lost 5 bases to trimming and J lost 9 bases; unmatched junction nucleotides: 8. Germline V gene sequence: CDR1 SGHVS, CDR2 FNYEAQ. The CDR3 sequence is CASSLRDRESEQFF. The CDR3 nucleotides are TGTGCCAGCAGCCTCCGGGACAGGGAATCTGAGCAGTTCTTC.

Only a few counts were recorded for this clonotype. The V gene is TRBV10-2, the J gene TRBJ2-5, with 8 nucleotides matching TRBD1. The trim removed 6 bases at V and 5 bases at J, leaving 5 bases unmatched. The V gene's germline CDR1 is WSHSY and CDR2 SAAADI. This CDR3 comprises 13 residues. CDR3 protein: CASRDRVWETQYF. In nucleotides, the CDR3 is TGCGCCAGCAGGGACAGGGTTTGGGAGACCCAGTACTTC.

V is TRBV9 and J is TRBJ2-5, with 11 bases matching TRBD1. This CDR3 comprises 18 residues. CDR1 SGDLS and CDR2 YYNGEE come from the germline V gene. Trimming at V came to 0 bases and at J to 4 bases, leaving 11 bases not matched to a gene. This chain's CDR3 is CASSVGFTGQGDGETQYF. The CDR3 DNA sequence: TGTGCCAGCAGCGTAGGATTCACGGGACAGGGGGATGGAGAGACCCAGTACTTC.

This clonotype was recorded a few times. The chain couples TRBV3-1 to TRBJ2-7; the D is unclear. Germline-derived CDR1 and CDR2 are LGHDT and YNNKEL (reference sequence). V was trimmed by 4 bases and J by 3 bases, leaving 16 bases between them. The CDR3 covers 15 residues. CDR3 residues: CASSLRSDRYYEQYF. CDR3 DNA sequence: TGTGCCAGCAGCCTTCGCTCCGACCGGTACTACGAGCAGTACTTC.

V is TRBV11-2 and J is TRBJ2-2, with D tentatively TRBD2 (5 bases). The CDR3 length is 17 residues. Germline loops: CDR1 SGHAT, CDR2 FQNNGV. Trimming pared 5 bases from V and 4 bases from J, leaving 20 bases between. The CDR3 spells CASSPWRLGSTTGELFF. The CDR3 region has the DNA TGTGCCAGCAGCCCTTGGAGATTGGGGAGTACCACCGGGGAGCTGTTTTTT. Together with reference TRBV11-2 and TRBJ2-2, the CDR3 gives the full variable domain: EAGVAQSPRYKIIEKRQSVAFWCNPISGHATLYWYQQILGQGPKLLIQFQNNGVVDDSQLPKDRFSAERLKGVDSTLKIQPAKLEDSAVYLCASSPWRLGSTTGELFFGEGSRLTVL.

Concerning this clonotype itself: One end of the junction does not line up with germline, which may come from a read error. This chain links TRBV7-2 with TRBJ2-7; possible D gene TRBD1, 5 bases. The CDR3 has 13 amino acids. CDR1 is SGHTA and CDR2 is FQGNSA in the germline V gene. This chain's CDR3 is CVSSLGRSYEQYF. The CDR3 DNA is TGTGTCAGCAGCTTGGGGCGGTCCTACGAGCAGTACTTC.

For this clonotype: Germline and junction disagree at one end, which may indicate a read error. This chain uses TRBV7-2 with TRBJ2-3; 10 positions agree with TRBD2. The CDR3 loop spans 16 amino acids. Germline CDR1 reads SGHTA; CDR2 reads FQGNSA. CDR3 protein: CVSSLGASGGLGTQYF. DNA of the CDR3: TGTGTCAGCAGCTTAGGGGCTAGCGGGGGACTGGGTACGCAGTATTTT.

This chain connects TRBV19 to TRBJ1-5; D may be TRBD1 (6 bases). The CDR3 is made up of 15 amino acids. V lost 7 bases and J 2 bases, leaving 15 bases between the germline ends. Germline assignment: CDR1 LNHDA and CDR2 SQIVND (reference sequence). The CDR3 is CASTSGVGGNQPQHF. The CDR3 DNA follows: TGTGCCAGTACATCAGGGGTCGGCGGCAATCAGCCCCAGCATTTT.

The chain combines TRBV7-9 with TRBJ1-5, with D maybe TRBD1 (5 bases). The V gene's germline CDR1 is SEHNR and CDR2 FQNEAQ (reference sequence). This CDR3 spans 13 amino acids. V was cut by 10 bases and J by 3 bases, with 13 bases left in between. CDR3 in DNA: TGTGCCACCCGGGGGTCAATCAATCAGCCCCAGCATTTT. Translation gives CATRGSINQPQHF.

This clonotype was found a few times. This chain uses TRBV20-1 with TRBJ2-5; D is undetermined. There are 11 residues in the CDR3. Germline V CDR1 and CDR2: DFQATT, SNEGSKA (reference sequence). Trimming removed 8 bases at V and 1 base at J, with 8 bases between. The CDR3 region has the DNA TGCAGTCCCCCCTTCCAAGAGACCCAGTACTTC. This sequence encodes CSPPFQETQYF.

The genes are TRBV10-3 and TRBJ2-7; 12 nucleotides agree with TRBD1. Unmatched junction bases numbered 6, after V lost 5 bases and J lost 7 bases. The CDR3 covers 14 residues. Germline CDR1 is ENHRY and CDR2 is SYGVKD. This CDR3 is CAISHRDRGQEQYF. The CDR3 nucleotides are TGTGCCATCAGTCACCGGGACAGGGGGCAGGAGCAGTACTTC.